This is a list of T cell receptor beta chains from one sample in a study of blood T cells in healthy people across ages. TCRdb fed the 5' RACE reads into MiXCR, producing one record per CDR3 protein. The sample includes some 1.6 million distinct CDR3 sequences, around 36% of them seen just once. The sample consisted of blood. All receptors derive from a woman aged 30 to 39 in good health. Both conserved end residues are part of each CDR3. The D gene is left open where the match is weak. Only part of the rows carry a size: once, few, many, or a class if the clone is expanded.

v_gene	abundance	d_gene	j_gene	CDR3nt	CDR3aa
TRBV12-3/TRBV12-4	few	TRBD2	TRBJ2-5	TGTGCCAGCAGTTTTCAGCGGGAGGGGGGGACCCAGTACTTC	CASSFQREGGTQYF
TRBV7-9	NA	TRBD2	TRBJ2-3	TGTGCCAGCAGTTTTAGCGGGGGTGGGGATACGCAGTATTTT	CASSFSGGGDTQYF
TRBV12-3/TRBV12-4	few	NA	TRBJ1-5	TGTGCCAGCAGTTGGAGATCGGGGGATCAGCCCCAGCATTTT	CASSWRSGDQPQHF
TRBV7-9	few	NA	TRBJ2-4	TGTGCCAGCAGCTTAGGGTCCGGAAACATTCAGTACTTC	CASSLGSGNIQYF
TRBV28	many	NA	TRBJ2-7	TGTGCCAGCAGTTTACGAGGGACGAATTTCTATGAGCAGTACTTC	CASSLRGTNFYEQYF
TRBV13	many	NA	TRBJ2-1	TGTGCCAGCAGGGGGTCTTATGAGCAGTTCTTC	CASRGSYEQFF
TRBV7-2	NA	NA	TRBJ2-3	TGTGCCAGCAGCTTCAGCCCACTAGATACGCAGTATTTT	CASSFSPLDTQYF
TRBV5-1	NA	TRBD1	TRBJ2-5	TGCGCCGGCAGCTGGGACAGGGGGCAAGAGACCCAGTACTTC	CAGSWDRGQETQYF
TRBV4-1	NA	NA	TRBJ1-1	TGCGCCAGCAGATCAGTTAAGAACACTGAAGCTTTCTTT	CASRSVKNTEAFF
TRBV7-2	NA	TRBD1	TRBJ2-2	TGTGCCAGCACCCGGACAGGAGCCGGGGAGCTGTTTTTT	CASTRTGAGELFF
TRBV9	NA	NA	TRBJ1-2	TGTGCCAGCAGCGGAGAGCCAGTCCCTGAGGGCTACACCTTC	CASSGEPVPEGYTF
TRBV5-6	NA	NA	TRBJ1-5	TGTGCCAGCAGCTTTAGAGGAGGAGCCCAGCATTTT	CASSFRGGAQHF
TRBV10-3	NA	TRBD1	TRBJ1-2	TGTGCCATCACCTTGGACAGGGACTATGGCTACACCTTC	CAITLDRDYGYTF
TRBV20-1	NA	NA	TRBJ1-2	TGCAGTGTCGAGAAAGACGACGGTGGCTACACCTTC	CSVEKDDGGYTF
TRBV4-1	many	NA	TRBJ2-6	TGCGCCAGCAGCCAAGATCAGGGCTCTGGGGCCAACGTCCTGACTTTC	CASSQDQGSGANVLTF
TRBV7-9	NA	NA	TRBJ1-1	TGTGCCAGCAGCTTCCGCTCACAGGGCAGGAACACTGAAGCTTTCTTT	CASSFRSQGRNTEAFF
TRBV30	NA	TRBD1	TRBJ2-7	TGTGCCTGGAGTCTTTCCGGGACAGGGGGGTACGGGCAGTACTTC	CAWSLSGTGGYGQYF
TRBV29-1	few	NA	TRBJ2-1	TGCAGCAACGGGGAGGGGGTAAAAGGGAACAATAAGCAGTTCTTC	CSNGEGVKGNNKQFF
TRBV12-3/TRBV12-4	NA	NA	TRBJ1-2	TGTGCCATCAGTCTAGGACGGGGTATTGTCTATGGCTACACCTTC	CAISLGRGIVYGYTF
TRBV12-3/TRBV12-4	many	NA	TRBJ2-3	TGTGCCAGCACCTTTGGGAGTATGGGCACAGATACGCAGTATTTT	CASTFGSMGTDTQYF
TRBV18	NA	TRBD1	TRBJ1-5	TGTGCCAGCTCCTTGGACAGGCCTAAACAGCCCCAGCATTTT	CASSLDRPKQPQHF
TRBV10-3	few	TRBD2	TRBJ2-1	TGTGCCATCTCAACCGGGACTAGCGGGGGTACCGAGTTCTTC	CAISTGTSGGTEFF
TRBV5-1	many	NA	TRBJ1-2	TGCGCCAGCAGCGTCGGGGGGCAAGGCTACACCTTC	CASSVGGQGYTF
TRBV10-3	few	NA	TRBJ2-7	TGTGCCATCAGTGAGTCCGGGGTTGGCTCCTACGAGCAGTACTTC	CAISESGVGSYEQYF
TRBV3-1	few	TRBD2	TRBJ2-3	TGTGCCAGCAGCCATTTGGGAGCGGGGGGAAACACAGATACGCAGTATTTT	CASSHLGAGGNTDTQYF
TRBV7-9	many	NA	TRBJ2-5	TGTGCCAGCAGGTCCAGGAGGGGAGGACGAGAGACCCAGTACTTC	CASRSRRGGRETQYF
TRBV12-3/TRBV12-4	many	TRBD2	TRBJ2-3	TGTGCCAGCAGTCTAGCGGGAGGACAAGATACGCAGTATTTT	CASSLAGGQDTQYF
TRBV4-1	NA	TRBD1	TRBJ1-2	TGCGCCAGCAACCATTGGACAGGGGGACGGGATGGCTACACCTTC	CASNHWTGGRDGYTF
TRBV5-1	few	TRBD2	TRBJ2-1	TGCGCCAGCAGCTGGGGATCACTAGCGGGAGGCCACAATGAGCAGTTCTTC	CASSWGSLAGGHNEQFF
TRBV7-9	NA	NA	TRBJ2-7	TGTGCCACAGGCGGACAAGGGTACTACGAGCAGTACTTC	CATGGQGYYEQYF
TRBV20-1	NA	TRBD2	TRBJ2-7	TGCAGTGCTCCCTCGACTAGCGGCAGGACCTACGAGCAGTACTTC	CSAPSTSGRTYEQYF
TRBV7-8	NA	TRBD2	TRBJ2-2	TGTGCCAGCAGCCCCTGGCGGGGACTAGCGGGGACATCGAACACCGGGGAGCTGTTTTTT	CASSPWRGLAGTSNTGELFF
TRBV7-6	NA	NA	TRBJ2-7	TGTGCCAGCAGCTTAAGTAACAAAGACGAGCAGTACTTC	CASSLSNKDEQYF
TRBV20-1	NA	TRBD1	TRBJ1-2	TGCAGTGCCCCCGGGACAGGAAGATTGGGCTATGGCTACACCTTC	CSAPGTGRLGYGYTF
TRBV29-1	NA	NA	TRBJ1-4	TGCAGCGTTACGGGGGAAGCAACTAATGAAAAACTGTTTTTT	CSVTGEATNEKLFF
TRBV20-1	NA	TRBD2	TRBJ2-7	TGCAGTGGAGGGATTGCTAGCGGGGTATCCTACGAGCAGTACTTC	CSGGIASGVSYEQYF
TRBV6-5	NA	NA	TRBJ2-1	TGTGCCAGCAGCCGCCGCCTGGAAGAGCAGTTCTTC	CASSRRLEEQFF
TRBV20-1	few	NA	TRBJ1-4	TGCAGTGCTAGAGGGCAGGGAAATGAAAAACTGTTTTTT	CSARGQGNEKLFF
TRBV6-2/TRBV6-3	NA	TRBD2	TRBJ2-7	TGTGCCAGCAGTTCCCTCGAGACTAGCGGGAGGGCGGGCTACGAGCAGTACTTC	CASSSLETSGRAGYEQYF
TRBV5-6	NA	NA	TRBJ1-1	TGTGCCAGCAGCCCCAGGATCGACCACCATGAACCTTTCTTT	CASSPRIDHHEPFF
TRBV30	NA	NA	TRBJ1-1	TGTGCCGGGGGGGGAGGGTTCGGCGGCACTGAAGCTTTCTTT	CAGGGGFGGTEAFF
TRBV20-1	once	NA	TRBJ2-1	TGCAGTGCTAGGAACTACCGTAGCTCCTACAATGAGCAGTTCTTC	CSARNYRSSYNEQFF
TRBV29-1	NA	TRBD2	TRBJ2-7	TGCAGCGTTGTACGCGGGACTAGCGGTGCCTACGAGCAGTACTTC	CSVVRGTSGAYEQYF
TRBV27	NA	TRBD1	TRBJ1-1	TGTGCCAGCCACAGGGGGAAGAACACTGAAGCTTTCTTT	CASHRGKNTEAFF
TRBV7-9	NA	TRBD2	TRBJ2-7	TGTGCCAGCAGCTTAGCGGGAGGGCTAGGTGAGCAGTACTTC	CASSLAGGLGEQYF
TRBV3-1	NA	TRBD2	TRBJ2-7	TGTGCCAGCAGCCAAGTAGCGGGAAGGGACGAGCAGTACTTC	CASSQVAGRDEQYF
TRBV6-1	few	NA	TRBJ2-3	TGTGCCAGCAGTGGTGGGCCTCCTGGGACAGATACGCAGTATTTT	CASSGGPPGTDTQYF
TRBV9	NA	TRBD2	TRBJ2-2	TGTGCCAGCGGCGCCGAATTGACTAGCGGGGAGGCCGCGAACACCGGGGAGCTGTTTTTT	CASGAELTSGEAANTGELFF
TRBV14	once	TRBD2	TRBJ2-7	TGTGCCAGCAGCCAAGAATCGACTAGCACGGCCCAGTACTTC	CASSQESTSTAQYF
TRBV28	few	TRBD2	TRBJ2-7	TGTGCCAGCAGCGGGGGGGCACACTACGAGCAGTACTTC	CASSGGAHYEQYF
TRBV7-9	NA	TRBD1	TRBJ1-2	TGTGCCAGCAGCTTAGACAGGGGCCCGCCTCGCTACACCTTC	CASSLDRGPPRYTF
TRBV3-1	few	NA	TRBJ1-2	TGTGCCAGCAGCCATCAGGGTAACTATGGCTACACCTTC	CASSHQGNYGYTF
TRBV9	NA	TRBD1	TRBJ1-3	TGTGCCAGCAGCTTGACAGGGGACTCTGGAAACACCATATATTTT	CASSLTGDSGNTIYF
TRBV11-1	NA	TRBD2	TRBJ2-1	TGTGCCAGCAGCGCGCGGGCACTAGCGGGAGGATACAATGAGCAGTTCTTC	CASSARALAGGYNEQFF
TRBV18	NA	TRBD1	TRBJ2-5	TGTGCCAGCTCAATTAACCGGGACAGGGAAGAGACCCAGTACTTC	CASSINRDREETQYF
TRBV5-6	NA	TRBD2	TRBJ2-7	TGTGCCAGCAGCATATCGCGGGGGGGCCGGGGCGAGCAGTACTTC	CASSISRGGRGEQYF
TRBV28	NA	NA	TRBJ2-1	TGTGCCAGCAGTTTGTTCCGCGGTTCTTCCTACAATGAGCAGTTCTTC	CASSLFRGSSYNEQFF
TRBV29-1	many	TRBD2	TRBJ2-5	TGCAGCGTTGAAGACCTCCGGGACTACCCAGAGACCCAGTACTTC	CSVEDLRDYPETQYF
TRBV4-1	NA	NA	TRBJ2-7	TGCGCCAGCAGCCCACAAGTTGGCACTTCCTACGAGCAGTACTTC	CASSPQVGTSYEQYF